The 30 T cell receptor beta chains in this list originate from one sample, sequenced in a study of breast tumors, draining lymph nodes, adjacent tissues. The lymph nodes were axillary draining lymph nodes from breast cancer patients. TCRdb reprocessed the multiplex PCR reads via MiXCR and lists one record per CDR3 protein. This sample has around 140,000 distinct CDR3 sequences, with about 20% found just once. Sequencing used axillary lymph node tissue. All receptors come from a female donor with breast cancer. Some clones in this sample may be carry-over from other donors' samples.

This clonotype has a count of ten or more. V gene TRBV19 combines with J gene TRBJ2-3; D might be TRBD2 (6 bases). V was pared by 6 bases and J by 1 base, with 23 bases between. Germline V gene sequence: CDR1 LNHDA, CDR2 SQIVND (reference sequence). This CDR3 is built from 18 residues. CDR3 sequence reads: CASSILGSGFGGTDTQYF. CDR3 nucleotide sequence: TGTGCCAGTAGCATATTGGGGAGCGGGTTCGGAGGCACAGATACGCAGTATTTT.

This clonotype was observed at least ten times. The rearrangement links TRBV20-1 to TRBJ2-1, with TRBD2 identical over 8 bases. The CDR3 is 13 residues long. The germline gives CDR1 DFQATT, CDR2 SNEGSKA (reference sequence). The J segment lost 9 bases and the V segment lost 2 bases, leaving 6 bases of the junction unmatched. The CDR3, as DNA: TGCAGTGCTAGACCCGGGACTAGAGGTGAGCAGTTCTTC. Translating gives CSARPGTRGEQFF.

In this sample, this clonotype turned up a few times. The chain links TRBV6-6 to TRBJ2-1; D possibly corresponds to TRBD2 (5 bases). V was pared by 2 bases and J by 8 bases, with 10 bases between. CDR1 is MNHNY, CDR2 SVGAGI, per germline (reference sequence). This CDR3 comprises 13 residues. This CDR3 reads CASSYPGVDEQFF. The CDR3 DNA reads TGTGCCAGCAGTTACCCCGGGGTCGATGAGCAGTTCTTC.

The CDR3, as DNA: TGTGCCAGTAGTATAGAGTGGACAGGGAGGACTGAAGCTTTCTTT. Translating it yields CASSIEWTGRTEAFF. The J gene is TRBJ1-1, the V gene TRBV19, with 8 bases matching TRBD1. Germline V gene data show CDR1 as LNHDA and CDR2 as SQIVND (reference sequence). Trimming took 0 bases from V and 5 from J; bases not matched to a gene: 5. The CDR3 has 15 amino acids. Filled out from reference TRBV19 and TRBJ1-1, the complete variable domain reads DGGITQSPKYLFRKEGQNVTLSCEQNLNHDAMYWYRQDPGQGLRLIYYSQIVNDFQKGDIAEGYSVSREKKESFPLTVTSAQKNPTAFYLCASSIEWTGRTEAFFGQGTRLTVV.

This clonotype was seen once. This may be a read error: a much more frequent sequence differs by one nucleotide. The chain joins TRBV6-6 to TRBJ2-7; perhaps TRBD2 as D (6 bases). Deletions cut 5 bases from V and 7 bases from J, with 24 bases between. This CDR3 has 16 amino acids. Per germline, CDR1 MNHNY and CDR2 SVGAGI (reference sequence). The CDR3 region has the DNA TGTGCCAGCAGTCACTATAGCGGAGTGGGCTTCAATGAGCAGTACTTC. As protein: CASSHYSGVGFNEQYF.

This clonotype appeared many times. This chain uses TRBV6-1 with TRBJ2-3; 8 nucleotides agree with TRBD2. Germline CDR1 is MNHNS and CDR2 is SASEGT. Unmatched junction bases numbered 10, after V lost 0 bases and J lost 5 bases. There are 17 residues in the CDR3. CDR3 protein: CASSEAQASGWGDTQYF. In DNA, the CDR3 is TGTGCCAGCAGTGAAGCGCAGGCTAGCGGGTGGGGAGATACGCAGTATTTT.

There are many counts of this clonotype. The chain is built from TRBV4-1 and TRBJ1-2, with 7 bases identical to TRBD1. In germline, CDR1 is MGHRA, CDR2 YSYEKL. The CDR3 covers 13 residues. J gave up 6 bases and V 1 base, and 2 bases lay outside the gene matches. The CDR3 nucleotides are TGCGCCAGCAGCCAAGCTCAGGGGGATGGCTACACCTTC. Protein sequence: CASSQAQGDGYTF.

The chain joins TRBV5-4 to TRBJ2-4; 7 bases match TRBD1. CDR3 size: 13 residues. Germline CDR1 reads SGHNT; CDR2 reads YYREEE (reference sequence). The V gene end was trimmed by 4 bases and the J gene end by 4 bases; junction bases not matched to a gene: 2. The DNA for the CDR3 is TGTGCCAGCAGCGACAGGGTAAAAAACATTCAGTACTTC. Amino acid sequence: CASSDRVKNIQYF.

At least ten counts were recorded for this clonotype. This chain uses TRBV12-3 or TRBV12-4 with TRBJ2-2; 8 bases line up with TRBD2. V trimming: 3 bases; J trimming: 1 base; junction bases outside the gene matches: 1. The CDR3 sequence is 15 residues long. The CDR3 bases are TGTGCCAGCAGTTTCAGCGGGAGGAACACCGGGGAGCTGTTTTTT. Translating gives CASSFSGRNTGELFF.

There are many counts of this clonotype. CDR3: CASSLALPGQGRNEQFF. The DNA of the CDR3 is TGTGCCAGCAGCTTGGCCCTCCCGGGACAGGGTCGGAATGAGCAGTTCTTC. J is TRBJ2-1 and V is TRBV5-6, with TRBD1 identical over 9 bases. Germline assignment: CDR1 SGHDT and CDR2 YYEEEE. The CDR3 totals 17 residues. The V and J ends lost 0 bases and 7 bases, in that order; junction bases with no gene match: 11.

This clonotype was recorded at least ten times. The chain has TRBV4-3 and TRBJ2-2; 11 bases agree with TRBD2. From germline, CDR1 is LGHNA and CDR2 YSLEER. The CDR3 extends over 17 amino acids. The trim removed 2 bases at V and 2 bases at J, leaving 4 bases unmatched. The CDR3 DNA is TGCGCCAGCAGCCAACGACTAGCGGGATCCAACACCGGGGAGCTGTTTTTT. This translates into CASSQRLAGSNTGELFF.

This clonotype has at least ten counts. The chain joins TRBV4-3 to TRBJ2-7; 9 nucleotides line up with TRBD2. V was pared by 1 base and J by 3 bases, with 1 base of the junction left unmatched. Germline V gene data show CDR1 as LGHNA and CDR2 as YSLEER. The CDR3 covers 14 residues. The CDR3 reads CASSQGLADYEQYF. The CDR3 DNA follows: TGCGCCAGCAGCCAAGGACTAGCGGACTACGAGCAGTACTTC.

As to this clonotype: Possible read error: a much larger clone is one base away. The chain links TRBV5-4 to TRBJ2-3; TRBD1 is a possible D gene (5 bases). This CDR3 comprises 14 residues. Deletions cut 0 bases from V and 4 bases from J, with 9 bases between. Germline V CDR1 and CDR2: SGHNT, YYREEE (reference sequence). DNA of the CDR3: TGTGCCAGCAGCTTGGAGTTCAGGGCAGATACGCAGTATTTT. Translated: CASSLEFRADTQYF.

This clonotype was counted ten times or more. J is TRBJ2-2 and V is TRBV12-3 or TRBV12-4, with unresolved D. V was clipped by 6 bases and J by 4 bases, with 15 bases between them. This CDR3 region has 15 residues. CDR3 residues: CASSTTNSGTGELFF. The CDR3 nucleotides are TGTGCCAGCAGCACGACCAACTCAGGCACCGGGGAGCTGTTTTTT.

This clonotype was counted many times. The V and J genes are TRBV7-2 and TRBJ2-1; 7 nucleotides match TRBD1. The CDR3 length is 15 residues. Per germline, CDR1 SGHTA and CDR2 FQGNSA. The V and J ends lost 6 bases and 8 bases, in that order; junction bases with no gene match: 13. CDR3: CASRSIGGPYYEQFF. The CDR3 region has the DNA TGTGCCAGCAGATCTATAGGGGGCCCTTACTATGAGCAGTTCTTC.

This clonotype has ten or more counts. The chain links TRBV6-5 to TRBJ2-5, with D tentatively TRBD1 (6 bases). This CDR3 is built from 15 residues. The germline gives CDR1 MNHEY, CDR2 SVGAGI. Trimming took off 4 bases at V and 6 bases at J, with 18 bases between the two ends. The CDR3 protein is CASSWDLTQGQTQYF. CDR3 coding DNA: TGTGCCAGCAGTTGGGATCTTACGCAGGGGCAGACCCAGTACTTC.

There are many counts of this clonotype. This chain links TRBV4-2 with TRBJ2-3, with D maybe TRBD2 (5 bases). V dropped 0 bases and J dropped 5 bases, with 15 bases sitting between them. CDR3 length: 16 residues. The germline V gene encodes CDR1 LGHNA and CDR2 YNFKEQ. CDR3: CASSQEGSVLGDTQYF. CDR3 DNA sequence: TGTGCCAGCAGCCAAGAAGGGAGCGTGTTAGGAGATACGCAGTATTTT.

This clonotype was detected ten times or more. The V gene is TRBV6-5, the J gene TRBJ2-3; 7 nucleotides align to TRBD2. The CDR3 consists of 14 residues. V lost 5 bases and J lost 5; bases outside the gene matches: 7. Germline V CDR1 and CDR2: MNHEY, SVGAGI. The CDR3: CASSPTWGGDTQYF. In DNA form, the CDR3 reads TGTGCCAGCAGTCCAACATGGGGGGGAGATACGCAGTATTTT.

This clonotype was observed many times. The chain has TRBV5-6 and TRBJ2-7; 11 positions match TRBD2. The CDR3 has 19 residues. Germline CDR1 and CDR2: SGHDT and YYEEEE. V lost 0 bases and J lost 7; bases outside the gene matches: 18. The CDR3 DNA sequence: TGTGCCAGCAGCTTGGGGGGCCGTGTTGGTAGCGGGAGGGCTGGGGAGCAGTACTTC. This sequence encodes CASSLGGRVGSGRAGEQYF. Combining the CDR3 with reference TRBV5-6 and TRBJ2-7 gives the whole variable domain DAGVTQSPTHLIKTRGQQVTLRCSPKSGHDTVSWYQQALGQGPQFIFQYYEEEERQRGNFPDRFSGHQFPNYSSELNVNALLLGDSALYLCASSLGGRVGSGRAGEQYFGPGTRLTVT.

This clonotype was found many times. V gene TRBV6-5 combines with J gene TRBJ2-7; no clear D gene. CDR1 and CDR2 (germline): MNHEY, SVGAGI. The CDR3 totals 11 residues. Trimming cost V 6 bases and J 6 bases, with 9 bases left between them. CDR3 amino acids: CASRAVSEQYF. In DNA, the CDR3 is TGTGCCAGCAGAGCCGTCTCCGAGCAGTACTTC.

This clonotype was detected ten times or more. V is TRBV5-6 and J is TRBJ1-5; TRBD1 matches 9 bases. Germline V gene data show CDR1 as SGHDT and CDR2 as YYEEEE. The CDR3 runs 11 residues. The CDR3 is CRGTGNQPQHF. DNA of the CDR3: TGTCGCGGGACAGGGAATCAGCCCCAGCATTTT. Based on the CDR3 plus reference TRBV5-6 and TRBJ1-5, the full variable domain is DAGVTQSPTHLIKTRGQQVTLRCSPKSGHDTVSWYQQALGQGPQFIFQYYEEEERQRGNFPDRFSGHQFPNYSSELNVNALLLGDSALYLCRGTGNQPQHFGDGTRLSIL.

Of note for this clonotype: Being one base from a much bigger clone, this may be a read error. This chain uses TRBV19 with TRBJ2-7, with D unclear. V dropped 5 bases and J dropped 4 bases, with 15 bases sitting between them. The CDR3 is 14 amino acids. Germline CDR1 and CDR2: LNHDA and SQIVND (reference sequence). In DNA form, the CDR3 reads TGTGCCAGTAGTCCTGGAAGGTCCTATTACGAGCAGTACTTC. It yields the protein CASSPGRSYYEQYF.

In its sample, this clonotype was seen many times. The chain recombines TRBV19 with TRBJ2-7, with D maybe TRBD2 (5 bases). V was trimmed by 1 base and J by 2 bases, leaving 12 bases between them. The CDR3 has 15 amino acids. CDR1 LNHDA and CDR2 SQIVND come from the germline V gene (reference sequence). The CDR3 nucleotides read TGTGCCAGTAGTATAGTTATGGACGGGACCTACGAGCAGTACTTC. It yields the protein CASSIVMDGTYEQYF.

J is TRBJ2-2 and V is TRBV30; D might be TRBD1 or TRBD2, each matching 5 bases. Looked up from germline, CDR1 is GTSNPN and CDR2 is SVGIG (reference sequence). V was shortened by 2 bases and J by 10 bases, with 11 bases between the two germline ends. The CDR3 has 12 amino acids. In DNA form, the CDR3 reads TGTGCCTGGAGTCCAGGGAGCGAGGAGCTGTTTTTT. Protein: CAWSPGSEELFF. The complete variable domain, with remaining parts taken from reference TRBV30 and TRBJ2-2, reads SQTIHQWPATLVQPVGSPLSLECTVEGTSNPNLYWYRQAAGRGLQLLFYSVGIGQISSEVPQNLSASRPQDRQFILSSKKLLLSDSGFYLCAWSPGSEELFFGEGSRLTVL.

This clonotype was detected once. This clone may be a read error of a much larger clone one base away. The conserved final phenylalanine or tryptophan is absent from the CDR3, which likely points to a read error. This chain joins TRBV7-9 and TRBJ2-1; 8 nucleotides align to TRBD1. Germline V lookup: CDR1 SEHNR, CDR2 FQNEAQ (reference sequence). This CDR3 is built from 15 residues. The V gene end was trimmed by 5 bases and the J gene end by 5 bases; junction bases not matched to a gene: 8. In nucleotides, the CDR3 is TGTGCCAGCAGCGGGCCGGGACAGGCCCACAATGAGCAGTTCTGC. Translating gives CASSGPGQAHNEQFC.

This clonotype has at least ten counts. The CDR3 DNA is TGTGCCAGCAGTTTCTCAACAGGGCCCACAGATACGCAGTATTTT. Its protein is CASSFSTGPTDTQYF. The V and J genes are TRBV12-3 or TRBV12-4 and TRBJ2-3; D is perhaps TRBD1 (6 bases). The CDR3 loop spans 15 amino acids. V was trimmed by 3 bases and J by 2 bases, leaving 12 bases between them.

This clonotype was seen repeatedly, ten times or more. This chain connects TRBV5-1 to TRBJ2-1; 13 nucleotides match TRBD2. CDR1 SGHRS and CDR2 YFSETQ come from the germline V gene. The CDR3 spans 18 residues. With 3 bases clipped from V and 4 bases from J, the junction kept 10 bases outside the gene matches. CDR3 sequence reads: CASSSTRGLAGLYNEQFF. CDR3 coding DNA: TGCGCCAGCAGCTCGACCAGGGGACTAGCGGGGCTGTACAATGAGCAGTTCTTC.

Note on this clonotype: Given a much more abundant clone one base away, this may be a read error. As DNA, the CDR3 is TGCAGTGCTAGTGTCAACGATCATGGCTGCACCTTC. Amino acid sequence: CSASVNDHGCTF. V gene TRBV20-1 combines with J gene TRBJ1-2; D is unclear. Per the germline V gene, CDR1 is DFQATT and CDR2 is SNEGSKA (reference sequence). The CDR3 has 12 amino acids.

CDR3 DNA sequence: TGTGCCAGCAGCCCGCGGACTAGCGGAGCCTACAATGAGCAGTTCTTC. Translating it yields CASSPRTSGAYNEQFF. V gene TRBV11-3 combines with J gene TRBJ2-1; 10 positions match TRBD2. V trimming: 5 bases; J trimming: 2 bases; junction bases outside the gene matches: 6. Germline loops: CDR1 SGHNT, CDR2 YENEEA. The CDR3 has 16 amino acids.

The V and J genes are TRBV15 and TRBJ2-5; 9 bases map to TRBD2. The CDR3 totals 14 residues. Germline-derived CDR1 and CDR2 are LNHNV and YYDKDF (reference sequence). V shed 5 bases, J shed 4 bases, and the junction held 5 bases outside the gene matches. CDR3 region: CATSGSGGRETQYF. The DNA of the CDR3 is TGTGCCACCAGCGGTAGCGGGGGCCGAGAGACCCAGTACTTC.